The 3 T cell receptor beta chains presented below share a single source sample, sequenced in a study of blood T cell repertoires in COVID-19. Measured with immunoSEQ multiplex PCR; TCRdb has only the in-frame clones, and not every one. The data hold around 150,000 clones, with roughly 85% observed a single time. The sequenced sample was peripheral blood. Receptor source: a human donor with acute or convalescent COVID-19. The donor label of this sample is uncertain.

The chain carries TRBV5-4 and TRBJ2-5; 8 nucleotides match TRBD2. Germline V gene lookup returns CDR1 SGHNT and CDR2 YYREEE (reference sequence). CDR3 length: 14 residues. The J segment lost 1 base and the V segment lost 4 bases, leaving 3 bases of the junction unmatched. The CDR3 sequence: CASSQGLAQETQYF. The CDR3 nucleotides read TGTGCCAGCAGCCAAGGACTAGCCCAAGAGACCCAGTACTTC.

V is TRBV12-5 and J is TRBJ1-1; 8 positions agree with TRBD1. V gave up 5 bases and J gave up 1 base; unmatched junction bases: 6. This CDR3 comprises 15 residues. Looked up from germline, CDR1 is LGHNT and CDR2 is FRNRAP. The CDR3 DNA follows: TGTGCTAGTGGTGCAGGGGGCATTTGGAACACTGAAGCTTTCTTT. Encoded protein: CASGAGGIWNTEAFF.

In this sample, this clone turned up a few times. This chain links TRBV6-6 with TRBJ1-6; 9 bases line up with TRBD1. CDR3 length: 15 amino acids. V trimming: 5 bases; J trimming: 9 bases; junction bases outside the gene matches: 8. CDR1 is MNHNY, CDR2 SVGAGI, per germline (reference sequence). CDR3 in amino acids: CASSPPGQGGSPLHF. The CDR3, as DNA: TGTGCCAGCAGTCCTCCGGGACAGGGTGGTTCACCCCTCCACTTT.